The entry that follows covers one TCR beta chain sequence. Its specificity is unknown. CDR3 length equals 13 residues. V was pared by 1 base and J by 5 bases, with 8 bases between. CDR1 and CDR2 from the germline V gene are SGHTA and FQGNSA. Documented treatment: approximately nine-day PBMC culture with coronavirus spike peptide pools or control peptides (ViraFEST assay). Negative selection was the method that isolated CD4+ T cells after more than eight days of culture. Cultured CD4+ T-cell DNA underwent Oncomine TCR Beta short-read sequencing. TCRdb analysed the PCR reads with MiXCR anew, one entry per CDR3 protein. The data contain 17,000 or so distinct CDR3 sequences, around two fifths of them singletons. This record belongs to a study of vaccination and CD4 T cells after COVID-19.

The sequences come from CD4+ T cells from blood, cultured in vitro, collected before SARS-CoV-2 vaccination. This chain connects TRBV7-2 to TRBJ2-5; D possibly matches TRBD1 or TRBD2 (6 bases each). The sequence came from a human donor who had recovered from COVID-19. CDR3 region: CASSLEGGETQYF. CDR3 nucleotides: TGTGCCAGCAGCTTAGAAGGGGGGGAGACCCAGTACTTC.